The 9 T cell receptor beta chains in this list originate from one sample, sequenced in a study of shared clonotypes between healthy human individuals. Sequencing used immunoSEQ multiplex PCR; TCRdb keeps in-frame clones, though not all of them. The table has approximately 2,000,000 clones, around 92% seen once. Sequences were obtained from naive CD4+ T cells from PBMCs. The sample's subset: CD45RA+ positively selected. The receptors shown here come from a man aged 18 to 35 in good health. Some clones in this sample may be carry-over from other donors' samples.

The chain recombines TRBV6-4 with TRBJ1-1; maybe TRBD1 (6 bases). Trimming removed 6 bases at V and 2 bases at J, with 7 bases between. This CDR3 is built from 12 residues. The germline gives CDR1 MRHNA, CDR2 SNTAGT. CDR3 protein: CASRGANTEAFF. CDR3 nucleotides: TGTGCCAGCAGGGGGGCTAACACTGAAGCTTTCTTT.

The CDR3 sequence is CASSLVYWQSTGELFF. The CDR3 nucleotides read TGTGCCAGCAGCTTAGTATATTGGCAGAGTACCGGGGAGCTGTTTTTT. The rearrangement joins TRBV7-2 to TRBJ2-2, with D hard to call. Germline V gene data show CDR1 as SGHTA and CDR2 as FQGNSA. The CDR3 has 16 amino acids. Trimming shortened V by 1 base and J by 5 bases, and 14 bases separated the two germline ends.

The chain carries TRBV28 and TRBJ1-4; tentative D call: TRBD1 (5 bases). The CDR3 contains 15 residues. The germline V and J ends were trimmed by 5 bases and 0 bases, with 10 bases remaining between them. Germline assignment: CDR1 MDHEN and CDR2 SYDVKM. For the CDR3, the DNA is TGTGCCAGCAGTCCAGGGTGGGCAACTAATGAAAAACTGTTTTTT. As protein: CASSPGWATNEKLFF.

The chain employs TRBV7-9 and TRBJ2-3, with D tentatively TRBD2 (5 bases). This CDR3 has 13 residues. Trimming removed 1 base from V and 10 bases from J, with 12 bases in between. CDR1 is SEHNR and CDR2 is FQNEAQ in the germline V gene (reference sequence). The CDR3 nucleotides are TGTGCCAGCAGCTTAGAGACCCTCGGGGCGCAGTATTTT. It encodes CASSLETLGAQYF.

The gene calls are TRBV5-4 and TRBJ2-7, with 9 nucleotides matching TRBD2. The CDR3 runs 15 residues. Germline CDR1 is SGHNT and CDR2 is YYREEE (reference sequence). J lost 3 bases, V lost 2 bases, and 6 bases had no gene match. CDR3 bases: TGTGCCAGCAGCTTAAGACTAGCGGAGGTCTACGAGCAGTACTTC. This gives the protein CASSLRLAEVYEQYF. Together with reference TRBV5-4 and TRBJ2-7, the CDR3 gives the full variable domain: ETGVTQSPTHLIKTRGQQVTLRCSSQSGHNTVSWYQQALGQGPQFIFQYYREEENGRGNFPPRFSGLQFPNYSSELNVNALELDDSALYLCASSLRLAEVYEQYFGPGTRLTVT.

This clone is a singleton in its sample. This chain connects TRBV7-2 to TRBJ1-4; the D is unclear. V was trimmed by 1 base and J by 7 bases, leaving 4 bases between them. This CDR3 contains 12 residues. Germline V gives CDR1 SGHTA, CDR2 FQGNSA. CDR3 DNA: TGTGCCAGCAGCTTAGTGGCTGAAAAACTGTTTTTT. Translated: CASSLVAEKLFF.

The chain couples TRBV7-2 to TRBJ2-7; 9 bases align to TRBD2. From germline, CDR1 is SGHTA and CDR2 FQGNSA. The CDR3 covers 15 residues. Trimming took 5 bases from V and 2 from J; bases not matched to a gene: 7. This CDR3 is CASSPMTSGPYEQYF. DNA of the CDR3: TGTGCCAGCAGCCCGATGACTAGCGGTCCCTACGAGCAGTACTTC. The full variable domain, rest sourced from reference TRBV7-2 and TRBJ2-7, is GAGVSQSPSNKVTEKGKDVELRCDPISGHTALYWYRQSLGQGLEFLIYFQGNSAPDKSGLPSDRFSAERTGGSVSTLTIQRTQQEDSAVYLCASSPMTSGPYEQYFGPGTRLTVT.

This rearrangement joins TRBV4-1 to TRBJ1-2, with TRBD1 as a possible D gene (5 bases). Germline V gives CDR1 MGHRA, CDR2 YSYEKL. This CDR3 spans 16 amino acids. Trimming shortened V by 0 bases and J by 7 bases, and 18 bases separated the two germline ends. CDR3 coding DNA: TGCGCCAGCAGCCAAGATGCGAAGGGGAGATTCTCTGGCTACACCTTC. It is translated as CASSQDAKGRFSGYTF.

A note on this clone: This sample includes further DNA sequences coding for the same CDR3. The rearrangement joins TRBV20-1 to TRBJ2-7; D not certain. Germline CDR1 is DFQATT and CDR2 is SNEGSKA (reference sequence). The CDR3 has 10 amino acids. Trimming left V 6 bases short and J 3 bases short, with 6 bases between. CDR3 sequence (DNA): TGCAGTGCGGTTGACTACGAGCAGTACTTC. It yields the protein CSAVDYEQYF.